The clone carrying this T cell receptor beta chain was picked up a small number of times. The data were taken from a study of T cell responses to AZD1222 COVID-19 vaccine. Sequencing was performed with immunoSEQ multiplex PCR; in TCRdb, only in-frame clones are kept and a portion is missing. The sample shows 90,000 to 150,000 clones, over 85% of them seen only once. This CDR3 comprises 12 residues. Per the germline V gene, CDR1 is ENHRY and CDR2 is SYGVKD. Unmatched junction bases numbered 1, after V lost 8 bases and J lost 3 bases. This specimen consisted of peripheral blood, obtained on day 0 of AZD1222 vaccination. This TCR was sampled from an adult in good health. The chain is built from TRBV10-3 and TRBJ1-5, with TRBD1 matching over 7 bases. The CDR3 nucleotides are TGTGCCATCGGGACAGTCAATCAGCCCCAGCATTTT. Translation: CAIGTVNQPQHF.